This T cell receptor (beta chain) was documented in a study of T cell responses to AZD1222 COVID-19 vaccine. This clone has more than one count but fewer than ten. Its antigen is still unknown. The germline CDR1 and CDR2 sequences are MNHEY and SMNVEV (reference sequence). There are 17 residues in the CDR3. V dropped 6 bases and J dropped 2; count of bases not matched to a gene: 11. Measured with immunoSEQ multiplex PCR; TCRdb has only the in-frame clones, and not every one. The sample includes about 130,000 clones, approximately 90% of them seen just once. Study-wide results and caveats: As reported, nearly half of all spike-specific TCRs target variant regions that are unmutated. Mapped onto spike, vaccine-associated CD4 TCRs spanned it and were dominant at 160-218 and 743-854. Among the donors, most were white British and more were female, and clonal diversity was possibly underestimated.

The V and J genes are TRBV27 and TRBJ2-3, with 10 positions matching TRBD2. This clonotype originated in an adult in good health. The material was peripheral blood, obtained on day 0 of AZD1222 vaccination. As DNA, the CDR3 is TGTGCCAGCAGCTCACGCGGGCTAGCGGGGGACACAGATACGCAGTATTTT. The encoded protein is CASSSRGLAGDTDTQYF.